These 19 T cell receptor beta chains came from one sample sequenced in a study of blood T cell repertoires in COVID-19. Method: immunoSEQ multiplex PCR; TCRdb's copy keeps in-frame clones and lacks some. This sample has approximately 140,000 clones, with approximately 88% found just once. Specimen: peripheral blood. These TCRs come from a man aged 55 to 70 with active or convalescent COVID-19.

The gene calls are TRBV4-1 and TRBJ2-6; D is possibly TRBD2 (5 bases). The germline V gene has CDR1 MGHRA and CDR2 YSYEKL. CDR3 length: 19 amino acids. Trimming took 0 bases from V and 0 from J, leaving 15 bases between them. CDR3 bases: TGCGCCAGCAGCCAAGACGAAGGAGCGGATAGCTCTGGGGCCAACGTCCTGACTTTC. Translated, it gives CASSQDEGADSSGANVLTF.

V and J are TRBV6-2 or TRBV6-3 and TRBJ1-1; D is perhaps TRBD1 (6 bases). The CDR3 consists of 14 residues. The germline V gene has CDR1 MNHEY and CDR2 SVGEGT. The V gene lost 2 bases and the J gene lost 6 bases, with 13 bases spanning the gap. The CDR3 protein is CASSYNRAPAEAFF. DNA of the CDR3: TGTGCCAGCAGTTACAACAGGGCTCCAGCTGAAGCTTTCTTT.

This rearrangement joins TRBV7-9 to TRBJ1-2; possible D gene TRBD1, 5 bases. CDR1 and CDR2 (germline): SEHNR, FQNEAQ (reference sequence). This CDR3 spans 12 amino acids. The ends were cut back, 5 bases at V and 6 bases at J, with 10 bases in the middle. Written as DNA, the CDR3 is TGTGCCAGCAGCGAACCGGGGGATGGCTACACCTTC. Translated: CASSEPGDGYTF.

The V gene is TRBV10-2, the J gene TRBJ2-3, with 9 bases matching TRBD2. Losses at the gene ends were 6 bases for V and 5 bases for J; bases not matched to a gene: 18. Per germline, CDR1 WSHSY and CDR2 SAAADI. The CDR3 contains 18 residues. The CDR3 DNA reads TGCGCCAGCAGACCCCTTCCCTGGCGGGGTAGCGGGGGAGATACGCAGTATTTT. It translates to CASRPLPWRGSGGDTQYF.

CDR3 in DNA: TGTGCCAGCAGCTTGGTGGGGCGTCGCGCTGGGGCCAACGTCCTGACTTTC. Translated, it gives CASSLVGRRAGANVLTF. V gene TRBV5-4 combines with J gene TRBJ2-6; D perhaps matches TRBD1 (5 bases). Germline V gene lookup returns CDR1 SGHNT and CDR2 YYREEE (reference sequence). Trimming cost V 0 bases and J 2 bases, with 12 bases left between them. CDR3 length: 17 amino acids.

This rearrangement joins TRBV27 to TRBJ1-6, with D possibly TRBD1 on 5 matching bases. The germline V and J ends were trimmed by 6 bases and 0 bases, with 12 bases remaining between them. The CDR3 totals 16 residues. Germline V lookup: CDR1 MNHEY, CDR2 SMNVEV (reference sequence). CDR3 DNA: TGTGCCAGCAGGGAGGGGCCGAGCTCCTATAATTCACCCCTCCACTTT. Protein product: CASREGPSSYNSPLHF.

The rearrangement uses TRBV13 and TRBJ2-7; perhaps TRBD2 as D (6 bases). The CDR3 length is 12 residues. The V gene's germline CDR1 is PRHDT and CDR2 FYEKMQ (reference sequence). V was pared by 5 bases and J by 6 bases, with 11 bases between. Here the CDR3 DNA reads TGTGCCAGCAGCCCAGTCGGGGGCGAGCAGTACTTC. It is translated as CASSPVGGEQYF.

DNA for the CDR3: TGTGCCAGCTCACCAACGGGACAGGGTGTTACTGAAGCTTTCTTT. It yields the protein CASSPTGQGVTEAFF. The V gene is TRBV18, the J gene TRBJ1-1; TRBD1 matches 9 bases. Germline trimming cut 2 bases from V and 5 bases from J; bases unmatched to any gene: 6. Germline CDR1 is KGHSH and CDR2 is LQKENI. The CDR3 spans 15 residues. Full variable domain (missing parts from reference TRBV18 and TRBJ1-1): NAGVMQNPRHLVRRRGQEARLRCSPMKGHSHVYWYRQLPEEGLKFMVYLQKENIIDESGMPKERFSAEFPKEGPSILRIQQVVRGDSAAYFCASSPTGQGVTEAFFGQGTRLTVV.

V and J are TRBV28 and TRBJ2-7; perhaps TRBD2 as D (5 bases). CDR3 length equals 14 residues. From germline, CDR1 is MDHEN and CDR2 SYDVKM. V lost 5 bases to trimming and J lost 9 bases, with 20 bases between them. The CDR3 protein is CASSLNFTPAGQYF. CDR3 nucleotides: TGTGCCAGCAGTCTAAACTTTACACCCGCGGGGCAGTACTTC.

V is TRBV6-5 and J is TRBJ2-1; D uncertain. The CDR3 extends over 15 amino acids. CDR1 is MNHEY, CDR2 SVGAGI, per germline. V gave up 2 bases and J gave up 2 bases, with 10 bases separating them. CDR3 nucleotides: TGTGCCAGCAGTTACCTCCTAGGAACCTACAATGAGCAGTTCTTC. It specifies CASSYLLGTYNEQFF.

The J gene is TRBJ2-2, the V gene TRBV5-4; D is uncertain. This CDR3 is 13 amino acids long. The germline V gene has CDR1 SGHNT and CDR2 YYREEE (reference sequence). Trimming shortened V by 9 bases and J by 5 bases, and 14 bases separated the two germline ends. For the CDR3, the DNA is TGTGCCACCCGACTGGTTGGGACCGGGGAGCTGTTTTTT. Amino acid sequence: CATRLVGTGELFF.

This chain joins TRBV27 and TRBJ2-5, with TRBD1 identical over 8 bases. With 3 bases clipped from V and 1 base from J, the junction kept 4 bases outside the gene matches. The CDR3 extends over 15 amino acids. The V gene's germline CDR1 is MNHEY and CDR2 SMNVEV (reference sequence). The CDR3 DNA is TGTGCCAGCAGTTTTTCCACAGGGGGCCAAGAGACCCAGTACTTC. Translating gives CASSFSTGGQETQYF.

The chain employs TRBV7-2 and TRBJ2-7; a weak D match, TRBD2 (6 bases). V lost 2 bases and J 2 bases, leaving 13 bases between the germline ends. This CDR3 is 15 amino acids long. Germline CDR1 and CDR2: SGHTA and FQGNSA. The CDR3 here is CASSLKGGTTYEQYF. The DNA of the CDR3 is TGTGCCAGCAGCTTAAAGGGCGGGACCACCTACGAGCAGTACTTC.

CDR3: CASSPGTSGRAGELFF. The CDR3 bases are TGCGCCAGCAGCCCCGGGACTAGCGGAAGGGCCGGGGAGCTGTTTTTT. The genes are TRBV5-1 and TRBJ2-2, with TRBD2 identical over 11 bases. The CDR3 consists of 16 residues. V lost 4 bases to trimming and J lost 6 bases; unmatched junction nucleotides: 8. The germline gives CDR1 SGHRS, CDR2 YFSETQ.

The rearrangement joins TRBV19 to TRBJ2-7; unclear D gene. The germline V gene has CDR1 LNHDA and CDR2 SQIVND (reference sequence). The V end lost 1 base, the J end lost 3 bases, and 7 bases lay between the germline ends. The CDR3 is 13 residues long. The CDR3 nucleotides read TGTGCCAGTAGTATAGGATACAGCTACGAGCAGTACTTC. Translation gives CASSIGYSYEQYF. The entire variable domain, with the rest obtained from reference TRBV19 and TRBJ2-7, is as follows: DGGITQSPKYLFRKEGQNVTLSCEQNLNHDAMYWYRQDPGQGLRLIYYSQIVNDFQKGDIAEGYSVSREKKESFPLTVTSAQKNPTAFYLCASSIGYSYEQYFGPGTRLTVT.

J is TRBJ2-1 and V is TRBV6-5; a possible D gene is TRBD2 (7 bases). The V end lost 6 bases, the J end lost 5 bases, and 17 bases lay between the germline ends. The germline CDR1 and CDR2 sequences are MNHEY and SVGAGI. CDR3 length: 15 residues. The CDR3 loop is CASRYRARENNEQFF. CDR3 nucleotides: TGTGCCAGCAGATACAGGGCGCGGGAGAACAATGAGCAGTTCTTC.

This chain connects TRBV6-5 to TRBJ2-7, with 7 bases identical to TRBD1. The V gene's germline CDR1 is MNHEY and CDR2 SVGAGI. Trimming took 6 bases from V and 2 from J; bases not matched to a gene: 4. CDR3 length: 13 amino acids. The DNA of the CDR3 is TGTGCCAGCAGCCGGGACAGAGCCTACGAGCAGTACTTC. This translates into CASSRDRAYEQYF.

The chain joins TRBV19 to TRBJ1-1, with TRBD1 identical over 10 bases. The trim removed 3 bases at V and 0 bases at J, leaving 10 bases unmatched. The germline V gene has CDR1 LNHDA and CDR2 SQIVND (reference sequence). The CDR3 has 18 residues. The CDR3 is CASSIFLGQGHLNTEAFF. DNA for the CDR3: TGTGCCAGTAGTATCTTCTTGGGACAGGGGCACTTGAACACTGAAGCTTTCTTT.

This chain connects TRBV6-1 to TRBJ1-1; D possibly corresponds to TRBD1 (5 bases). Germline V gives CDR1 MNHNS, CDR2 SASEGT. Trimming took 3 bases from V and 5 from J, leaving 16 bases between them. CDR3 length: 15 residues. CDR3 in amino acids: CASSESVGRGTEAFF. The CDR3 DNA reads as TGTGCCAGCAGTGAGTCGGTAGGACGGGGGACTGAAGCTTTCTTT.